This TCR beta chain stems from a study of cytomegalovirus exposure and HLA in healthy donors (dated by TCRdb to between 2016 and 2019). Describing the broader study: According to an earlier analysis of several hundred of the donors, about 180 million T cells yielded 95 million to 140 million unique TCR beta sequences and 250 to 350 Gb of sequence data. An early release that covered several hundred HLA-typed donors contained about 290 gigabases of sequencing data and tens of millions of unique TCR sequences. Of the 300 to 500 genotyped donors, over 80% were placed in the genetic ancestry cluster associated with self-reported Caucasian donors. The aim of the study was to test whether cataloging public T cell receptors could identify signatures of past pathogen exposure. The study used immunosequencing to profile the T cell repertoires of hundreds of subjects and linked those repertoires to cytomegalovirus serostatus. Along with the approximately 650-subject first cohort, a separate validation cohort of around 110 different subjects was used. To predict cytomegalovirus infection status, the study brought together high-throughput TCR immunosequencing, statistical association of individual TCRs with disease status, and machine learning. In a later analysis, previously published TCR beta repertoires from hundreds of donors were re-analyzed and high-resolution HLA genotyping was added so that TCR occurrence patterns could be studied. The later analysis used no new phenotypic data to find candidate immune exposures, relying instead on TCR beta sequences and their occurrence across donors. An earlier analysis of around 640 of the donors used high-throughput TCR beta sequencing to judge whether each TCR beta V gene segment behaved as functional or pseudogenic. Donor age, sex, ethnicity and CMV serostatus were collected together with the repertoire data. A later genetic analysis used genome-wide SNP genotypes for about 65% of the 666 donors, treating that subset as a discovery cohort. Every repertoire in the discovery cohort had been generated on one and the same sequencing platform. Class I and class II HLA loci were covered by the typing at four-digit resolution. The number of typed donors differed by locus: about 620-630 for A, B, C, DRB1 and DQB1; 522 for DQA1; about 600 for DPA1; and about 450 for DPB1. Roughly 5 DR-DQ haplotypes were treated as single units for association and clustering because of strong linkage in the cohort. On average, roughly 240,000 unique TCR beta nucleotide sequences were sequenced per donor among about 400 genotyped donors of the cohort, with roughly 18% of those sequences being non-productive. Points the paper makes about the study in general: According to the authors, the approach could potentially be generalized to other disease states and immunological phenotypes. A later genetic analysis reported fewer N-insertions in productive TCRs among donors in an Asian-associated ancestry cluster than the roughly 620-donor mean. Correlated functional status among segregating V segments might be attributable to linkage disequilibrium, but an unknown experimental factor could not be ruled out. Three of the identified cytomegalovirus-associated TCR beta chains were confirmed in vitro to be specific for cytomegalovirus antigens. Immune exposure information for the cohort was limited to CMV serostatus. Roughly uniform sequencing depth across donors was assumed in presence/absence analyses, although this assumption may not hold. Some IMGT-functional V segments, including TRBV6-2 and TRBV6-3, could not be told apart with the 87-base-pair reads, so those segments were excluded. Cytomegalovirus status was reported to be diagnosed by the classifier with high specificity and sensitivity in both the original and validation cohorts. The cohort was sequenced for TCR beta chains only, and without alpha or paired-chain data the features that could be detected were limited. V-gene and J-gene trimming of TCR beta chains was associated with a missense DCLRE1C variant in a later genetic analysis, and the association was replicated in an independent cohort. Because counts were too low, some 17 rarely observed V segments, including chromosome 9 orphons, were left out of the earlier analysis of some 600 of the donors. Most TCR sequences were seen in very few donors, while some public TCRs were found in many individuals. Broadly in line with IMGT annotations, most TCR beta V segments showed up in productive rearrangements about 87% or about 30% of the time in an earlier analysis of approximately 640 of the donors. In a later analysis, TCR association rates were found to vary across HLA loci, with the most associated TCRs seen for DRB1 alleles and the fewest for HLA-C alleles. When HLA alleles, especially DR and DQ, strongly co-occurred, attributing TCR associations to individual alleles was difficult. Because HLA typing was missing for some donors at each locus, association tests included only the typed subset. A further reported finding was that TCR beta sequences accurately predicted the HLA-A and HLA-B alleles for most subjects in the first cohort. In a later analysis, HLA-associated TCR beta chains were found to be more clonally expanded and to have lower generation probabilities than equally common non-associated chains. At a false discovery rate of 0.05, a later analysis linked 16,951 TCR beta sequences to specific HLA alleles. A cluster of highly shared sequence variants was judged likely to represent a technical artifact of the sequencing pipeline. In a later analysis, several top co-occurrence clusters were reported to appear linked to parvovirus B19, influenza, CMV and Epstein-Barr virus. A total of 150 to 200 TCR beta chains were listed by the study as associated with cytomegalovirus. According to a later analysis, most CMV-associated TCR beta chains appeared to be HLA-restricted, and the HLA associations seemed to be driven largely by CMV exposure.

Library preparation used the immunoSEQ multiplex PCR assay. For the multiplex PCR, a mixture combining 60 forward primers for TCR Vbeta segments and 13 reverse primers for TCR Jbeta segments was used. A multiplex PCR assay on genomic DNA amplified the CDR3 region of rearranged TCR beta genes. The amplified TCR beta libraries were sequenced on the Illumina HiSeq System as 87-base-pair reads. In the authors' own workflow: Across the 670 or so repertoires, a later analysis counted about 81 million unique TCR beta chains, 9.5 million to 13 million of which were shared by at least two donors. Raw reads were error-corrected and collapsed into unique sequences by a nearest-neighbor algorithm in which closely related sequences were merged to remove PCR and sequencing errors. V, D and J gene segments were assigned by aligning CDR3 sequences to IMGT reference sequences. For a sequence to be retained, a match of at least six nucleotides to both a V gene segment and a J gene segment was required. A rearrangement was called productive if the CDR3 had no stop codons and remained in frame with V and J, and every other rearrangement was called non-productive. Following IMGT convention, CDR3 was defined as the stretch from the second conserved V-encoded cysteine to the conserved J-encoded phenylalanine. In an earlier analysis of around 600 of the donors, sequences lacking an unambiguous match to a single V gene segment were excluded. In an earlier analysis of about 590 of the donors, a V segment was called functional when productive rearrangements were above 56.7%, and segregating when the standard deviation between donors exceeded 5%. A statistical classification framework was developed to diagnose cytomegalovirus status using the catalog of TCR beta chain sequences. A later analysis assigned V and J genes by comparing TCR nucleotide sequences with IMGT/GENE-DB human TR gene sequences. Using the TCRdist pipeline, a later analysis assigned CDR3 sequences along with most-parsimonious VDJ recombination scenarios. In a later analysis, each TCR beta chain was defined by its CDR3 amino acid sequence together with its V-gene family, and reads without a unique V-gene family were excluded. A later analysis removed several hundred highly shared, low-generation-probability nucleotide sequences to deal with suspected cross-contamination and a sequencing artifact. In a later analysis, a clonal expansion index for each public chain was calculated from normalized within-repertoire ranks of inferred template counts. In a later analysis, generation probabilities were computed with a VDJ recombination model fitted to out-of-frame rearrangements, and the resulting probabilities were checked against IGoR. Hypergeometric tests were used in a later analysis to score TCR-TCR, TCR-HLA and TCR-CMV co-occurrence, with a repertoire-size bias correction applied to the TCR pairs. In a later analysis, false discovery rates were estimated by permuting HLA or CMV assignments 20 times. In a later analysis, co-occurring TCRs were grouped using DBSCAN, with TCRdist sequence similarity added in when clustering inside HLA-allele-positive subsets. Co-occurrence clustering excluded repertoires with fewer than 30,000 or more than 120,000 public chains, plus five with anomalous nucleotide sharing. In TCRdb, the immuneACCESS table is reduced to in-frame sequences with V and J assigned. These tables do not hold every clone; where another copy was compared, an unresolved V gene accounts for under half, and the others remain unexplained. That table furnishes V, J and clone size, whereas the DNA furnished D and trimming. The record for this sample contains more than 45,000 clones. The ten most abundant clones make up about a sixth of the sample.

The CDR3 sequence holds 15 residues, the cysteine and phenylalanine included. The CDR3 DNA has 45 bases and is translated from base 1. V and J are truncated by 1 base and 3 bases respectively, leaving an intervening sequence of 12 bases. Sequences KGHSH (CDR1) and LQKENI (CDR2) are obtained from the germline V gene. Notes on this clone: The target of this receptor is not known.

In total, roughly 670 healthy bone marrow donors made up the cohort. At the time of sampling, every cohort member was nominally healthy, though immune exposures that went unrecorded were likely present. The donor tested CMV seronegative, placing the donor among the 350 to 400 seronegative members of the cohort. A peripheral blood sample was provided by each donor, and peripheral blood mononuclear cells were used for TCR beta sequencing. Genomic DNA was extracted from the blood cell samples with the Qiagen DNeasy Blood Extraction Kit. Material: PBMCs. The chain links TRBV18 with TRBJ1-2, with the D segment identity uncertain. The clonotype originates from a male donor in good health and CMV-seronegative. The nucleotides read TGTGCCAGCTCACCACGCCAGAATCCCGACTATGGCTACACCTTC. This is translated as CASSPRQNPDYGYTF.